The present TCR beta chain was sequenced within a study of T cells expressing NK-cell markers. This CDR3 has 16 residues. The germline gives CDR1 LNHNV, CDR2 YYDKDF (reference sequence). No DNA is given; TCRdb re-called the 5' RACE reads and lists each CDR3 protein once. This table lists hundreds of thousands of distinct CDR3 sequences. The sequence was collected from a man aged 18 to 69 in good health. The chain has TRBV15 and TRBJ2-5; TCRdb reports TRBD1, a call that lacks DNA to check it against. Sequencing input: blood T cells: a sorted CD56 or NKG2C T cell subset, CD4+ or CD8+ T cells, or bulk PBMC T cells (not recorded which). This CDR3 reads CATSRDGTGGQETQYF. Filled out from reference TRBV15 and TRBJ2-5, the complete variable domain reads DAMVIQNPRYQVTQFGKPVTLSCSQTLNHNVMYWYQQKSSQAPKLLFHYYDKDFNNEADTPDNFQSRRPNTSFCFLDIRSPGLGDTAMYLCATSRDGTGGQETQYFGPGTRLLVL.